One and the same sample provided the 19 T cell receptor beta chains below, sequenced in a study of cytomegalovirus exposure and HLA in healthy donors. With 60 Vbeta and 13 Jbeta primers, the PCR was carried out. Here immunoSEQ multiplex PCR was the method, and the copy in TCRdb shows in-frame clones only, minus some. Of about 85,000 clones listed, over 70% are singletons. Sequencing was carried out using PBMCs. The receptors originated from a woman aged 45-65 years in good health and CMV-seropositive.

The J gene is TRBJ2-1, the V gene TRBV6-1, with 10 bases that match TRBD1. Trimming took 6 bases from V and 3 from J; bases not matched to a gene: 2. Germline loops: CDR1 MNHNS, CDR2 SASEGT. The CDR3 covers 14 residues. DNA of the CDR3: TGTGCCAGCAGCCGGGACAGGGGCTACAATGAGCAGTTCTTC. Amino acid sequence: CASSRDRGYNEQFF.

This chain links TRBV7-9 with TRBJ1-1, with D perhaps matching TRBD1 (6 bases). Deletions cut 5 bases from V and 1 base from J, with 11 bases between. The CDR3 totals 14 residues. The germline gives CDR1 SEHNR, CDR2 FQNEAQ (reference sequence). The CDR3 nucleotides are TGTGCCAGCAGCCCGGGACACCAGAACACTGAAGCTTTCTTT. Protein: CASSPGHQNTEAFF.

The gene calls are TRBV6-5 and TRBJ1-5, with unresolved D. The germline gives CDR1 MNHEY, CDR2 SVGAGI. V lost 9 bases and J 2 bases, leaving 11 bases between the germline ends. CDR3 length: 13 amino acids. DNA for the CDR3: TGTGCCAGTAAATCCACGGGCAATCAGCCCCAGCATTTT. Translation: CASKSTGNQPQHF.

The V and J genes are TRBV6-1 and TRBJ1-1, with D tentatively TRBD1 (5 bases). The V end was cut by 6 bases, the J end by 1 base, with 9 bases between. This CDR3 region has 13 residues. Germline V gene lookup returns CDR1 MNHNS and CDR2 SASEGT. The CDR3 coding sequence is TGTGCCAGCAGGGACAATGAGAACACTGAAGCTTTCTTT. Translation gives CASRDNENTEAFF.

The rearrangement joins TRBV7-6 to TRBJ2-7, with 12 bases aligning to TRBD2. The V gene end was trimmed by 4 bases and the J gene end by 1 base; junction bases not matched to a gene: 8. This CDR3 has 17 residues. Germline V lookup: CDR1 SGHVS, CDR2 FNYEAQ. CDR3 DNA: TGTGCCAGCAGCTGGGGGACTAGCGGGCGGCCGTCCTACGAGCAGTACGTC. This encodes CASSWGTSGRPSYEQYV.

The rearrangement joins TRBV5-1 to TRBJ1-2, with 12 bases matching TRBD1. Germline V gene sequence: CDR1 SGHRS, CDR2 YFSETQ. This CDR3 has 14 residues. The V segment lost 4 bases and the J segment 8 bases; nucleotides outside the gene matches: 6. The CDR3: CASSLGTGGFGYTF. CDR3 sequence (DNA): TGCGCCAGCAGCCTCGGGACAGGGGGCTTCGGCTACACCTTC. The variable domain in full, completed from reference TRBV5-1 and TRBJ1-2, reads KAGVTQTPRYLIKTRGQQVTLSCSPISGHRSVSWYQQTPGQGLQFLFEYFSETQRNKGNFPGRFSGRQFSNSRSEMNVSTLELGDSALYLCASSLGTGGFGYTFGSGTRLTVV.

The V call is TRBV19, the J call TRBJ2-1; 8 nucleotides agree with TRBD2. This CDR3 is 15 amino acids long. The ends lost 6 bases at V and 1 base at J; junction bases unmatched: 5. Germline CDR1 reads LNHDA; CDR2 reads SQIVND (reference sequence). The CDR3 loop reads CASSPLAASYNEQFF. CDR3 bases: TGTGCCAGTAGCCCACTAGCGGCTTCCTACAATGAGCAGTTCTTC.

CDR3 DNA: TGTGCCAGCGGAGAGCTGCAAGAGACCCAGTACTTC. Translating gives CASGELQETQYF. The chain couples TRBV2 to TRBJ2-5, with D uncertain. The germline V and J ends were trimmed by 8 bases and 2 bases, with 9 bases remaining between them. The CDR3 consists of 12 residues. Germline values: CDR1 SNHLY, CDR2 FYNNEI.

This rearrangement joins TRBV2 to TRBJ1-3; D uncertain. CDR1 is SNHLY and CDR2 is FYNNEI in the germline V gene. Trimming shortened V by 6 bases and J by 2 bases, and 11 bases separated the two germline ends. The CDR3 has 14 amino acids. CDR3 residues: CASSASSAGNTIYF. CDR3 DNA sequence: TGTGCCAGCAGCGCGTCCTCCGCTGGAAACACCATATATTTT.

In this sample, this clone turned up a few times. This sequence joins TRBV10-3 and TRBJ1-3; D remains ambiguous. This CDR3 is 11 amino acids long. Germline V gene sequence: CDR1 ENHRY, CDR2 SYGVKD. Trimming took 8 bases from V and 0 from J, leaving 2 bases between them. The DNA for the CDR3 is TGTGCCATCTACTCTGGAAACACCATATATTTT. Translated, it gives CAIYSGNTIYF.

V is TRBV25-1 and J is TRBJ2-1; the match to TRBD2 covers 8 bases. V lost 5 bases and J lost 9; bases outside the gene matches: 9. The CDR3 is 14 residues long. Germline CDR1 MGHDK, CDR2 SYGVNS. The CDR3 sequence is CASSTAGEASEQFF. DNA of the CDR3: TGTGCCAGCAGTACAGCGGGGGAAGCAAGTGAGCAGTTCTTC.

Concerning this clone itself: One end of the junction varies from germline; a read error may be responsible. The rearrangement uses TRBV15 and TRBJ1-5; unclear D gene. CDR1 and CDR2 from the germline V gene are LNHNV and YYDKDF (reference sequence). The CDR3 covers 17 residues. This CDR3 reads CATSRDTPFGSNQPQHF. CDR3 bases: TGTGCCACCAGCAGAGATACCCCATTTGGTAGCAACCAGCCCCAGCATTTT.

The chain joins TRBV19 to TRBJ1-6, with D possibly being TRBD1 (5 bases). The length of the CDR3 is 15 residues. Trimming removed 5 bases at V and 10 bases at J, with 18 bases between. CDR1 and CDR2 from the germline V gene are LNHDA and SQIVND (reference sequence). The CDR3 spells CASSSQGGGESPLHF. CDR3 coding DNA: TGTGCCAGTAGTTCCCAGGGAGGCGGAGAATCACCCCTCCACTTT. The full variable domain, rest sourced from reference TRBV19 and TRBJ1-6, is DGGITQSPKYLFRKEGQNVTLSCEQNLNHDAMYWYRQDPGQGLRLIYYSQIVNDFQKGDIAEGYSVSREKKESFPLTVTSAQKNPTAFYLCASSSQGGGESPLHFGNGTRLTVT.

The chain is built from TRBV2 and TRBJ2-3; D gene uncertain. The length of the CDR3 is 15 residues. Trimming stripped 1 base from V and 5 bases from J, with 13 bases between. Germline V gene sequence: CDR1 SNHLY, CDR2 FYNNEI. The CDR3 nucleotides read TGTGCCAGCAGTGAAGGACAAGACCCACTAGATACGCAGTATTTT. Protein sequence: CASSEGQDPLDTQYF.

CDR3 amino acids: CASSDSYGTDTQYF. CDR3 in DNA: TGCGCCAGCAGTGATAGTTATGGCACAGATACGCAGTATTTT. This chain joins TRBV10-2 and TRBJ2-3; D not certain. CDR1 and CDR2 (germline): WSHSY, SAAADI. V lost 3 bases, J lost 1 base, and 8 bases lay in between. The CDR3 loop spans 14 amino acids.

The CDR3 reads CASSFGTGPGGNTEAFF. The CDR3 nucleotides are TGCGCCAGCAGCTTCGGGACAGGCCCAGGGGGGAACACTGAAGCTTTCTTT. V usage is TRBV5-1 and J usage is TRBJ1-1; 8 positions agree with TRBD1. The V gene's germline CDR1 is SGHRS and CDR2 YFSETQ. J was trimmed by 1 base and V by 2 bases; bases with no gene match: 10. CDR3 length: 17 residues.

V and J are TRBV11-3 and TRBJ2-5; 9 nucleotides align to TRBD1. The CDR3 covers 17 residues. Germline CDR1 is SGHNT and CDR2 is YENEEA. V was clipped by 4 bases and J by 5 bases; unmatched bases: 14. This CDR3 is CASSWNRAGTGWETQYF. The CDR3, as DNA: TGTGCCAGCAGCTGGAACAGGGCCGGGACAGGGTGGGAGACCCAGTACTTC.

There are a few counts of this clone. The germline gene is not matched at one end of the junction; a read error may be the cause. This chain uses TRBV10-3 with TRBJ2-7; weak D call: TRBD1 (7 bases). The CDR3 length is 15 residues. The germline CDR1 and CDR2 sequences are ENHRY and SYGVKD. CDR3 nucleotide sequence: TGTGCCGTCAGTCAACAGGGGAGCGGGTCCTACGAGCAGTACTTC. This encodes CAVSQQGSGSYEQYF.

The chain employs TRBV10-3 and TRBJ1-1, with D maybe TRBD1 (6 bases). The V gene's germline CDR1 is ENHRY and CDR2 SYGVKD. This CDR3 comprises 14 residues. Trimming took 7 bases from V and 0 from J, leaving 12 bases between them. CDR3 sequence reads: CAITTGGLNTEAFF. CDR3 DNA sequence: TGTGCCATCACCACCGGGGGGCTGAACACTGAAGCTTTCTTT.